This TCR beta chain was retrieved from a study of early T cells in non-severe SARS-CoV-2 infection. This CDR3 is built from 16 residues. CDR1 is KGHDR and CDR2 is SFDVKD in the germline V gene. Trimming at V came to 4 bases and at J to 9 bases, leaving 8 bases not matched to a gene. In TCRdb, the 5' RACE reads were re-called with MiXCR into one record per CDR3 protein. Among 66,000 or so distinct CDR3 sequences listed, under 15% were seen once. The sample comprised whole blood. The chain employs TRBV24-1 and TRBJ2-1, with 13 bases aligning to TRBD2. This receptor was identified in an adult who was a healthcare worker with PCR-confirmed SARS-CoV-2 infection or an uninfected control (not recorded which). CDR3 in DNA: TGTGCCACCAGTGAAATCCGGACTAGCGGGAGTAGTGAGCAGTTCTTC. This translates into CATSEIRTSGSSEQFF.